This TCR beta chain emerged from a study of cytomegalovirus exposure and HLA in healthy donors. Study-level findings and limits: For most TCR sequences rarity was the rule, although some public TCRs occurred in many donors. Listed as cytomegalovirus-associated were 150 or so TCR beta chains. Under in vitro conditions, three CMV-associated chains were confirmed as specific for CMV antigens.

Details on this clone: Its target is not known.

Method: immunoSEQ multiplex PCR; TCRdb's copy keeps in-frame clones and lacks some. The sample lists about 70,000 clones; roughly 94% were seen once. The CDR3 is 15 amino acids. Trimming shortened V by 3 bases and J by 0 bases, and 12 bases separated the two germline ends. Per the germline V gene, CDR1 is SEHNR and CDR2 is FQNEAQ (reference sequence). This chain uses TRBV7-9 with TRBJ2-7; a possible D gene is TRBD2 (6 bases). The specimen was PBMCs. The TCR originated in a woman aged 18-35 years in good health and CMV-seropositive. CDR3 region: CASSFGGLSSYEQYF. In nucleotides, the CDR3 is TGTGCCAGCAGCTTTGGAGGACTAAGCTCCTACGAGCAGTACTTC.